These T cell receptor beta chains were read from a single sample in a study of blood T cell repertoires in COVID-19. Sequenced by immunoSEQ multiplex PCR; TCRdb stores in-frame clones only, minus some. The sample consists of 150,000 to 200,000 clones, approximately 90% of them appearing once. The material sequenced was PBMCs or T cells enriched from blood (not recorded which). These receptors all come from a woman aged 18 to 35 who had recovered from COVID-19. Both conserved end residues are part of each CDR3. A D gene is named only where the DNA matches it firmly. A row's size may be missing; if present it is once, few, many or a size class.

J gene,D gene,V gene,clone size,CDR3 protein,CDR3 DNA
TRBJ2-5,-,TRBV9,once,CASSPRGQETQYF,TGTGCCAGCAGCCCCCGGGGACAAGAGACCCAGTACTTC
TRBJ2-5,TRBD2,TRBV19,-,CASSHTGLPPEETQYF,TGTGCCAGTAGTCATACGGGACTACCACCCGAAGAGACCCAGTACTTC
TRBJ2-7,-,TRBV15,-,CATSPPGLPYEQYF,TGTGCCACCAGCCCCCCGGGACTGCCCTACGAGCAGTACTTC
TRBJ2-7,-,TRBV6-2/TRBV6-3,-,CASSYARVSYEQYF,TGTGCCAGCAGTTATGCGCGGGTCTCCTACGAGCAGTACTTC
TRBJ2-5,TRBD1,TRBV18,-,CASSPRGTGQETQYF,TGTGCCAGCTCACCACGAGGGACAGGGCAAGAGACCCAGTACTTC
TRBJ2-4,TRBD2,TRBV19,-,CASSIDQLAVRTKNIQYF,TGTGCCAGTAGTATAGATCAACTAGCGGTACGGACCAAAAACATTCAGTACTTC
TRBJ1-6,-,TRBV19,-,CASTARGFYNSPLHF,TGTGCCAGTACCGCCCGGGGGTTCTATAATTCACCCCTCCACTTT
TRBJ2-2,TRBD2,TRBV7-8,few,CASSLANLPPGLAVNTGELFF,TGTGCCAGCAGCTTAGCGAACCTACCGCCTGGGCTAGCGGTGAACACCGGGGAGCTGTTTTTT
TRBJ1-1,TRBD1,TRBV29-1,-,CSVAGQGNTEAFF,TGCAGCGTTGCGGGACAGGGGAACACTGAAGCTTTCTTT
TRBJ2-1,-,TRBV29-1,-,CSLIPNGDNNEQFF,TGCAGCCTGATTCCCAATGGAGATAACAATGAGCAGTTCTTC
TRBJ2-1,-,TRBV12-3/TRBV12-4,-,CASSLSVNNEQFF,TGTGCCAGCAGTTTATCAGTGAACAATGAGCAGTTCTTC
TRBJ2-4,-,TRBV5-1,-,CASSLIEGNIQYF,TGCGCCAGCAGCCTAATAGAGGGAAACATTCAGTACTTC
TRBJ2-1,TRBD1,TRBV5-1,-,CASSLRTGATYNEQFF,TGCGCCAGCAGCTTGCGGACAGGGGCAACCTACAATGAGCAGTTCTTC
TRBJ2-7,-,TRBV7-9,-,CASSLSGFAYEQYF,TGTGCCAGCAGCCTATCCGGGTTTGCCTACGAGCAGTACTTC
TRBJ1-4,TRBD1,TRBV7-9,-,CASSRTGSEKLFF,TGTGCCAGCAGCAGGACAGGGAGCGAAAAACTGTTTTTT
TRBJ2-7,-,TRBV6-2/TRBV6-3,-,CASSYEEIYEQYF,TGTGCCAGCAGTTACGAGGAAATTTACGAGCAGTACTTC
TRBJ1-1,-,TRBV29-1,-,CSVQGRATEAFF,TGCAGCGTTCAGGGCAGGGCCACTGAAGCTTTCTTT
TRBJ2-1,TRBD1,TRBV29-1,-,CSVRAGTAANEQFF,TGCAGCGTGAGGGCCGGGACAGCGGCCAATGAGCAGTTCTTC
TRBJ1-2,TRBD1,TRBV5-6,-,CASSRPGQRIRYGYTF,TGTGCCAGCAGCCGACCGGGACAGCGTATTAGGTATGGCTACACCTTC
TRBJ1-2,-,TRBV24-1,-,CATSGPGGSGTRHGYTF,TGTGCCACCAGTGGTCCCGGGGGGAGTGGGACCAGGCATGGCTACACCTTC
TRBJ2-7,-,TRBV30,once,CAWSLRGEQYF,TGTGCCTGGAGTCTTCGGGGAGAGCAGTACTTC
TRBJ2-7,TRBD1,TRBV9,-,CASSEGQYYEQYF,TGTGCCAGCAGCGAGGGACAGTACTACGAGCAGTACTTC
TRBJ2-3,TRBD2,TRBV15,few,CATSRGLAEVSDTQYF,TGTGCCACCAGCAGAGGGCTAGCGGAGGTTTCAGATACGCAGTATTTT
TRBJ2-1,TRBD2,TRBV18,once,CASSPIPGGPNEQFF,TGTGCCAGCTCACCAATCCCGGGAGGCCCCAATGAGCAGTTCTTC
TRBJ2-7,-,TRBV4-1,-,CASSQDRGWADEEQYF,TGCGCCAGCAGCCAAGATAGGGGGTGGGCAGACGAAGAGCAGTACTTC
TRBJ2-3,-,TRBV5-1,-,CASSLITGGDTQYF,TGCGCCAGCAGCTTAATTACCGGAGGAGATACGCAGTATTTT
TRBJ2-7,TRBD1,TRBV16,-,CASSRDDRGDPYEQYF,TGTGCCAGCAGCCGTGACGACAGGGGCGATCCCTACGAGCAGTACTTC
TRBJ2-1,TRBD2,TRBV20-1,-,CSASRGTSGSRISHNEQFF,TGCAGTGCTAGTCGCGGGACTAGCGGGAGCAGGATCTCCCACAATGAGCAGTTCTTC
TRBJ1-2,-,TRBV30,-,CAWSEGGPWTF,TGTGCCTGGAGTGAGGGAGGCCCGTGGACCTTC
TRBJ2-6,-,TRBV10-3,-,CAIRAFFSGANVLTF,TGTGCCATCAGGGCCTTCTTCTCTGGGGCCAACGTCCTGACTTTC
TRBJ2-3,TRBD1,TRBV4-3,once,CASSQGGQATARTDTQYF,TGCGCCAGCAGCCAAGGCGGACAGGCTACGGCTCGCACAGATACGCAGTATTTT
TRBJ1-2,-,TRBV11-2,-,CASSLTSRPIYGYTF,TGTGCCAGCAGCTTAACTTCCAGGCCCATCTATGGCTACACCTTC
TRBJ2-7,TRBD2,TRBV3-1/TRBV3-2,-,CASSQGVAGGYEQYF,TGTGCCAGCAGCCAAGGGGTAGCGGGCGGATACGAGCAGTACTTC
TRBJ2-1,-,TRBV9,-,CASSVDHRSYNEQFF,TGTGCCAGCAGCGTAGACCACAGGTCCTACAATGAGCAGTTCTTC
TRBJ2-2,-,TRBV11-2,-,CASSTDEISYGTGELFF,TGTGCCAGCAGTACCGATGAGATTTCCTACGGCACCGGGGAGCTGTTTTTT
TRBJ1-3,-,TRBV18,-,CASSPPPGEAHLLSGNTIYF,TGTGCCAGCTCACCCCCCCCTGGAGAGGCACACCTACTTTCTGGAAACACCATATATTTT
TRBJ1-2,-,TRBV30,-,CAWSVLGAGGYGYTF,TGTGCCTGGAGTGTCCTTGGGGCAGGTGGCTATGGCTACACCTTC
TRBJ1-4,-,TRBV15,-,CATSNPSWGHNEKLFF,TGTGCCACCAGCAACCCCTCTTGGGGCCACAATGAAAAACTGTTTTTT
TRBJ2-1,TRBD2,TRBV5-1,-,CASSLGNSGIANEQFF,TGCGCCAGCAGCTTGGGTAATAGCGGGATAGCCAATGAGCAGTTCTTC
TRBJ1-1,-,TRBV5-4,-,CASSLERKPPTFF,TGTGCCAGCAGCTTGGAGCGGAAGCCGCCAACTTTCTTT
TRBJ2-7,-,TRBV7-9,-,CASSRTEIPYEQYF,TGTGCCAGCAGCAGAACGGAGATTCCCTACGAGCAGTACTTC
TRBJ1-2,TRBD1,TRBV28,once,CASSFPSGGGFGYTF,TGTGCCAGCAGTTTCCCCTCAGGGGGTGGATTTGGCTACACCTTC
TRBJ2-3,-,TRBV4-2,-,CASSQDIAGDTQYF,TGTGCCAGCAGCCAAGATATCGCGGGAGATACGCAGTATTTT
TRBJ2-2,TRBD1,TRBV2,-,CASSAIGQGNTGELFF,TGTGCCAGCAGCGCAATAGGACAGGGGAACACCGGGGAGCTGTTTTTT
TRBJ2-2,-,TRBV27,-,CASSSPPGELFF,TGTGCCAGCAGTTCCCCCCCGGGGGAGCTGTTTTTT
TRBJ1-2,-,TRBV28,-,CASSFAGIYGYTF,TGTGCCAGCAGTTTTGCCGGGATCTATGGCTACACCTTC
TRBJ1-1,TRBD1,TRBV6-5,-,CASRQQGSHTEAFF,TGTGCCAGCAGACAACAGGGGTCCCACACTGAAGCTTTCTTT
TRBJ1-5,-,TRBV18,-,CASSPGAGGQPQHF,TGTGCCAGCTCACCAGGAGCCGGGGGTCAGCCCCAGCATTTT
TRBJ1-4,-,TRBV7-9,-,CASSLGLRVRGNEKLFF,TGTGCCAGCAGCTTAGGTTTGCGGGTTAGAGGTAATGAAAAACTGTTTTTT
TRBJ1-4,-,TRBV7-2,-,CASSPNPGEKLFF,TGTGCCAGCAGCCCTAACCCAGGTGAAAAACTGTTTTTT
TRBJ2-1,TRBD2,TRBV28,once,CASIQRLANNEQFF,TGTGCCAGCATCCAGCGACTAGCGAACAATGAGCAGTTCTTC
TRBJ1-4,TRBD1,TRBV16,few,CASSQDTGDGEKLFF,TGTGCCAGCAGCCAAGATACAGGGGATGGTGAAAAACTGTTTTTT
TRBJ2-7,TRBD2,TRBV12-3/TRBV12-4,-,CASSFGLGREQYF,TGTGCCAGCAGTTTCGGCCTCGGGAGGGAGCAGTACTTC
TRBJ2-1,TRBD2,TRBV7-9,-,CASSPGSGSTYNEQFF,TGTGCCAGCAGCCCGGGCAGCGGGAGCACCTACAATGAGCAGTTCTTC
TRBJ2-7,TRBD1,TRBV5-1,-,CASSSGPGQFSYEQYF,TGCGCCAGCAGCTCTGGACCGGGACAGTTCTCCTACGAGCAGTACTTC